This T cell receptor (beta chain) was sequenced during a study of blood T cell repertoires in COVID-19. Data came from immunoSEQ multiplex PCR; TCRdb stores just in-frame clones and leaves some out. The sample gives more than 85,000 clones, roughly 80% of which show up once; about 15% is in the top ten. This TCR was recovered from a woman between 55 and 75 years old with acute or convalescent COVID-19. The specimen sequenced was peripheral blood.

For the CDR3, the DNA is TGTGCCAGCAGCGCCAGACAGGGTATGTTAACTGAAGCTTTCTTT. Residues: CASSARQGMLTEAFF. The chain uses TRBV11-2 and TRBJ1-1, with TRBD1 matching 7 bases. Germline CDR1 reads SGHAT; CDR2 reads FQNNGV. This CDR3 contains 15 residues. The V gene end was trimmed by 5 bases and the J gene end by 5 bases; junction bases not matched to a gene: 11.